The 20 T cell receptor beta chains presented below share a single source sample, sequenced in a study of human T cells and chemical hapten exposure. Described time point: patch test 3, about 24 weeks after DPC sensitization. The sample's treatment: therapeutic diphenylcyclopropenone sensitization with weekly scalp DPC. MiXCR, run by TCRdb on the RACE reads, gives a single entry per CDR3 protein. Among about 90,000 distinct CDR3 sequences, about 11% were seen once, and the ten largest hold roughly 1%. The sequenced sample was whole blood, obtained in connection with sensitization to the hapten diphenylcyclopropenone (DPC). These receptors were collected from a woman in her 30s with alopecia areata. Some clones in this sample may be carry-over from other donors' samples.

This clonotype was observed many times. The chain joins TRBV6-7 to TRBJ1-5; the match to TRBD1 covers 8 bases. TRBV6-7 is an ORF, and what it does is uncertain. The length of the CDR3 is 17 residues. The V and J ends lost 5 bases and 0 bases, in that order; junction bases with no gene match: 9. The CDR3 loop reads CASSPAWTGNSNQPQHF. DNA of the CDR3: TGTGCCAGCAGTCCCGCCTGGACAGGGAATAGCAATCAGCCCCAGCATTTT.

This chain uses TRBV12-3 or TRBV12-4 with TRBJ1-1; tentatively, D is TRBD1 (5 bases). The V gene lost 6 bases and the J gene lost 2 bases, with 10 bases spanning the gap. The CDR3 consists of 13 residues. CDR3 nucleotide sequence: TGTGCCAGCAGACCTCAGGGCAACACTGAAGCTTTCTTT. Protein: CASRPQGNTEAFF.

This chain connects TRBV5-1 to TRBJ1-5; possibly TRBD1 for D (5 bases). Per the germline V gene, CDR1 is SGHRS and CDR2 is YFSETQ. The germline V and J ends were trimmed by 4 bases and 5 bases, with 16 bases remaining between them. The CDR3 extends over 15 amino acids. DNA of the CDR3: TGCGCCAGCAGCCCGTCAGGGATTAGGGATCAGCCCCAGCATTTT. It codes for CASSPSGIRDQPQHF.

This clonotype was recorded many times. This chain uses TRBV5-1 with TRBJ2-1; D might be TRBD2 (6 bases). Per germline, CDR1 SGHRS and CDR2 YFSETQ. CDR3 size: 17 residues. Trimming took 0 bases from V and 0 from J, leaving 13 bases between them. In DNA, the CDR3 is TGCGCCAGCAGCTTGGAGGCGGGATGGAACTCCTACAATGAGCAGTTCTTC. Protein sequence: CASSLEAGWNSYNEQFF.

This clonotype occurred many times. The J gene is TRBJ2-1, the V gene TRBV11-2, with D uncertain. Germline lookup yields CDR1 SGHAT and CDR2 FQNNGV. This CDR3 region has 12 residues. V was pared by 5 bases and J by 8 bases, with 10 bases between. The CDR3 reads CASSASYDEQFF. The CDR3 coding sequence is TGTGCCAGCAGCGCCTCATACGATGAGCAGTTCTTC.

On this clonotype: A much larger clone is a single base away; this may be a read error. The rearrangement uses TRBV7-2 and TRBJ2-7, with D perhaps given as TRBD1 or TRBD2 (5 bases each). Germline CDR1 reads SGHTA; CDR2 reads FQGNSA. The CDR3 is made up of 12 amino acids. V was shortened by 7 bases and J by 6 bases, with 13 bases between the two germline ends. CDR3 sequence reads: CASNFAGTEQYF. The CDR3 DNA sequence: TGTGCCAGCAACTTTGCCGGGACCGAGCAGTACTTC.

This clonotype came up a few times. The chain couples TRBV5-6 to TRBJ1-2; 7 bases fit TRBD1. Germline CDR1 reads SGHDT; CDR2 reads YYEEEE. This CDR3 region has 14 residues. V lost 0 bases to trimming and J lost 8 bases; unmatched junction nucleotides: 7. The CDR3 DNA sequence: TGTGCCAGCAGCTTGGGACAGGGCGGTTCGGGCTACACCTTC. Translating gives CASSLGQGGSGYTF.

This clonotype was detected ten times or more. The rearrangement links TRBV11-2 to TRBJ2-5, with D possibly TRBD2 on 6 matching bases. CDR1 is SGHAT, CDR2 FQNNGV, per germline. Trimming removed 3 bases at V and 1 base at J, with 12 bases between. The CDR3 sequence is 15 residues long. The CDR3 reads CASSLGGSTQETQYF. In nucleotides, the CDR3 is TGTGCCAGCAGCTTGGGGGGATCCACCCAAGAGACCCAGTACTTC. Full variable domain (remainder filled in from reference TRBV11-2 and TRBJ2-5): EAGVAQSPRYKIIEKRQSVAFWCNPISGHATLYWYQQILGQGPKLLIQFQNNGVVDDSQLPKDRFSAERLKGVDSTLKIQPAKLEDSAVYLCASSLGGSTQETQYFGPGTRLLVL.

This clonotype was counted at least ten times. The gene calls are TRBV7-2 and TRBJ2-3; the match to TRBD2 covers 9 bases. Trimming took 2 bases from V and 2 from J; bases not matched to a gene: 5. CDR1 is SGHTA, CDR2 FQGNSA, per germline. There are 16 residues in the CDR3. CDR3 coding DNA: TGTGCCAGCAGCTTAAATCCTAGCGGGAACACAGATACGCAGTATTTT. Translating gives CASSLNPSGNTDTQYF.

This clonotype turned up a few times. The rearrangement joins TRBV29-1 to TRBJ2-3; 13 bases are shared with TRBD2. Looked up from germline, CDR1 is SQVTM and CDR2 is ANQGSEA. Unmatched junction bases numbered 7, after V lost 6 bases and J lost 4 bases. CDR3 length: 15 amino acids. The CDR3 DNA is TGCAGCGTGGTCTCGGGACTAGCGGGATCAGATACGCAGTATTTT. Amino acids: CSVVSGLAGSDTQYF.

This clonotype was seen many times. The chain combines TRBV28 with TRBJ1-2, with a tentative D call TRBD1 (5 bases). V shed 6 bases and J shed 1 base, with 9 bases lying between them. Germline CDR1 is MDHEN and CDR2 is SYDVKM. The CDR3 runs 13 residues. CDR3 coding DNA: TGTGCCAGCAGCCGACAGAATAACTATGGCTACACCTTC. This sequence encodes CASSRQNNYGYTF.

This rearrangement joins TRBV10-3 to TRBJ2-3; perhaps D is TRBD1 or TRBD2 (5 bases each). From germline, CDR1 is ENHRY and CDR2 SYGVKD. Trimming shortened V by 11 bases and J by 1 base, and 16 bases separated the two germline ends. The CDR3 length is 14 residues. The CDR3 is CALGASLGTDTQYF. The CDR3 DNA sequence: TGTGCCCTCGGGGCTAGTCTTGGCACAGATACGCAGTATTTT.

V and J are TRBV3-1 and TRBJ2-4; 14 bases align to TRBD2. In germline, CDR1 is LGHDT, CDR2 YNNKEL (reference sequence). The CDR3 length is 18 residues. Trimming took 3 bases from V and 2 from J; bases not matched to a gene: 6. The CDR3 here is CASSQTSGGAGSKNIQYF. The CDR3, as DNA: TGTGCCAGCAGCCAGACTAGCGGGGGGGCTGGATCCAAAAACATTCAGTACTTC. Variable domain in full (rest from reference TRBV3-1 and TRBJ2-4): DTAVSQTPKYLVTQMGNDKSIKCEQNLGHDTMYWYKQDSKKFLKIMFSYNNKELIINETVPNRFSPKSPDKAHLNLHINSLELGDSAVYFCASSQTSGGAGSKNIQYFGAGTRLSVL.

This chain links TRBV2 with TRBJ2-3; a possible D gene is TRBD2 (5 bases). Germline CDR1 and CDR2: SNHLY and FYNNEI. The V and J ends lost 3 bases and 5 bases respectively, with 21 bases between them. The CDR3 length is 17 residues. CDR3 residues: CASSEGVSGYRGDTQYF. CDR3 bases: TGTGCCAGCAGTGAGGGCGTAAGCGGCTATCGGGGAGATACGCAGTATTTT.

A word on this clonotype: A read error may be the cause here, since a much bigger clone is one base away. The rearrangement links TRBV4-3 to TRBJ1-6; D is uncertain. CDR1 and CDR2 from the germline V gene are LGHNA and YSLEER. This CDR3 comprises 13 residues. Trimming took 0 bases from V and 6 from J, leaving 3 bases between them. In nucleotides, the CDR3 is TGCGCCAGCAGCCAAGAGACTAATTCACCCCTCCACTTT. This translates into CASSQETNSPLHF.

The chain is built from TRBV7-9 and TRBJ2-1, with D perhaps matching TRBD2 (6 bases). This CDR3 has 15 amino acids. Trimming left V 3 bases short and J 8 bases short, with 17 bases between. Germline assignment: CDR1 SEHNR and CDR2 FQNEAQ (reference sequence). The CDR3 nucleotides read TGTGCCAGCAGCTTTCGGGGGAACCAGCACGATGAGCAGTTCTTC. Translation gives CASSFRGNQHDEQFF.

This clonotype was seen a few times. The gene calls are TRBV6-6 and TRBJ2-4; no clear D gene. Trimming took 5 bases from V and 8 from J, leaving 4 bases between them. The CDR3 has 10 amino acids. Germline assignment: CDR1 MNHNY and CDR2 SVGAGI (reference sequence). CDR3 DNA: TGTGCCAGCAGTAGAGACATTCAGTACTTC. Its protein product is CASSRDIQYF.

The table lists this clonotype with a few counts. The chain uses TRBV20-1 and TRBJ2-7; D gene unclear. This CDR3 is built from 12 residues. Looked up from germline, CDR1 is DFQATT and CDR2 is SNEGSKA (reference sequence). The CDR3 DNA reads TGCGGAAGCCTGTACGGGCTAACGGGGCAGTACTTC. Its translation is CGSLYGLTGQYF.

The V call is TRBV4-1, the J call TRBJ1-5; unclear D gene. Trimming removed 1 base at V and 0 bases at J, with 7 bases between. The germline gives CDR1 MGHRA, CDR2 YSYEKL. This CDR3 spans 15 amino acids. CDR3 amino acids: CASSQGRGSNQPQHF. In DNA, the CDR3 is TGCGCCAGCAGCCAAGGTCGGGGTAGCAATCAGCCCCAGCATTTT.

There are a few counts of this clonotype. The chain has TRBV28 and TRBJ1-4; D gene uncertain. CDR1 and CDR2 from the germline V gene are MDHEN and SYDVKM. Trimming stripped 2 bases from V and 10 bases from J, with 14 bases between. The CDR3 spans 14 residues. CDR3 coding DNA: TGTGCCAGCAGTTTACGCGGGAGCCTAGGAAAACTGTTTTTT. Translated, it gives CASSLRGSLGKLFF.